Described below is a single T cell receptor beta chain sequence and its context. The CDR3 spans 16 residues. The V gene lost 0 bases and the J gene lost 4 bases, with 13 bases spanning the gap. Per the germline V gene, CDR1 is SGDLS and CDR2 is YYNGEE. The data belong to a study of T cell changes during pregnancy in multiple sclerosis. Some clones are missing from TCRdb's copy, which holds only in-frame ones; the method was immunoSEQ multiplex PCR. This sample has about 87,000 clones, with roughly 93% found just once. Source: peripheral blood, taken in the third trimester of pregnancy. V is TRBV9 and J is TRBJ2-2; possible D gene TRBD1, 5 bases. The source of this sequence is a female donor in good health, enrolled as a control in a pregnancy study. The CDR3 reads CASSVDRTITTGELFF. CDR3 in DNA: TGTGCCAGCAGCGTAGACAGGACCATAACCACCGGGGAGCTGTTTTTT.